The 32 T cell receptor beta chains below come from one sample, sequenced in a study of OX40 agonist ivuxolimab in advanced cancers. Generated by immunoSEQ multiplex PCR, the TCRdb table keeps only in-frame clones and is missing some. This table has some 49,000 clones, approximately 81% appearing once. Sequenced material: CD4+ or CD8+ T cells sorted from blood, taken in a trial of the OX40 agonist ivuxolimab. These receptors all come from an adult with an advanced solid tumor such as melanoma, head and neck, liver or kidney cancer.

J is TRBJ2-1 and V is TRBV19; tentatively, D is TRBD1 (8 bases). CDR1 is LNHDA, CDR2 SQIVND, per germline (reference sequence). Trimming took 3 bases from V and 15 from J, leaving 12 bases between them. This CDR3 has 11 amino acids. CDR3 sequence reads: CASSIGGTGFF. The CDR3, as DNA: TGTGCCAGTAGTATCGGGGGGACAGGGTTCTTC.

This chain links TRBV21-1 with TRBJ1-3; the D call of TRBD1 is as the table states it, not checked on the DNA. TRBV21-1 corresponds to a pseudogene. The CDR3 runs 16 residues. CDR3 nucleotide sequence: TGTGCCAGCAACCAAAAAGGGGCCGCCCCTGGAAACACCATATATTTT. As protein: CASNQKGAAPGNTIYF.

This clone was observed a handful of times. V usage is TRBV28 and J usage is TRBJ1-1; D possibly corresponds to TRBD1 (5 bases). Deletions cut 6 bases from V and 1 base from J, with 15 bases between. In germline, CDR1 is MDHEN, CDR2 SYDVKM. This CDR3 comprises 15 residues. CDR3 sequence reads: CASSLIQGGNTEAFF. The CDR3 DNA is TGTGCCAGCAGCCTCATCCAGGGTGGGAACACTGAAGCTTTCTTT.

This clone showed up just a few times. This rearrangement joins TRBV4-2 to TRBJ1-1; no clear D gene. The V gene's germline CDR1 is LGHNA and CDR2 YNFKEQ. V was cut by 6 bases and J by 3 bases, with 11 bases left in between. The CDR3 runs 13 residues. The CDR3 DNA sequence: TGTGCCAGCAGGGATTCGACGGACACTGAAGCTTTCTTT. Translating it yields CASRDSTDTEAFF.

This clone was recorded only once. The rearrangement uses TRBV6-5 and TRBJ1-1; D gene unclear. V lost 6 bases and J lost 3, with 17 bases in between. Germline CDR1 and CDR2: MNHEY and SVGAGI. This CDR3 comprises 15 residues. The CDR3 loop reads CASSPERGLDTEAFF. CDR3 nucleotide sequence: TGTGCCAGCAGCCCCGAGAGAGGGTTGGACACTGAAGCTTTCTTT.

The chain couples TRBV5-4 to TRBJ1-1; TRBD1 matches at 9 bases. The V gene end was trimmed by 6 bases and the J gene end by 1 base; junction bases not matched to a gene: 7. Germline V gene data show CDR1 as SGHNT and CDR2 as YYREEE (reference sequence). The CDR3 covers 15 residues. This chain's CDR3 is CASKQQGAQNTEAFF. The CDR3 nucleotides read TGTGCCAGCAAACAACAGGGGGCCCAGAACACTGAAGCTTTCTTT.

The rearrangement joins TRBV9 to TRBJ1-6; a weak D match, TRBD1 (5 bases). Germline V CDR1 and CDR2: SGDLS, YYNGEE. The CDR3 covers 16 residues. Trimming removed 0 bases from V and 7 bases from J, with 14 bases in between. CDR3: CASSVGLGDDNSPLHF. The CDR3 DNA follows: TGTGCCAGCAGCGTAGGTCTAGGGGACGACAATTCACCCCTCCACTTT.

The chain employs TRBV27 and TRBJ2-2; D remains ambiguous. The CDR3 runs to 12 residues. CDR1 MNHEY and CDR2 SMNVEV come from the germline V gene (reference sequence). The V end was cut by 6 bases, the J end by 9 bases, with 11 bases between. The CDR3 DNA is TGTGCCAGCAGAAGTCCCCTCCGGGAGCTGTTTTTT. As protein: CASRSPLRELFF.

V and J are TRBV19 and TRBJ1-5; D perhaps matches TRBD1 (5 bases). This CDR3 region has 14 residues. Trimming stripped 4 bases from V and 5 bases from J, with 12 bases between. From germline, CDR1 is LNHDA and CDR2 SQIVND (reference sequence). CDR3 in amino acids: CASSTWDGDQPQHF. CDR3 sequence (DNA): TGTGCCAGTAGTACCTGGGACGGAGATCAGCCCCAGCATTTT. Full variable domain (outside the CDR3, taken from reference TRBV19 and TRBJ1-5): DGGITQSPKYLFRKEGQNVTLSCEQNLNHDAMYWYRQDPGQGLRLIYYSQIVNDFQKGDIAEGYSVSREKKESFPLTVTSAQKNPTAFYLCASSTWDGDQPQHFGDGTRLSIL.

A note on this clone: The junction departs from the called germline gene at one end, perhaps through a read error. The chain joins TRBV5-6 to TRBJ1-6; D gene ambiguous. CDR1 is SGHDT, CDR2 YYEEEE, per germline. This CDR3 has 12 residues. The CDR3 protein is CASSSTTRLLYF. The DNA of the CDR3 is TGTGCCAGCAGCTCGACAACCCGACTTCTCTACTTT.

This chain uses TRBV7-9 with TRBJ2-1; 8 positions agree with TRBD1. CDR3 length: 18 residues. The J segment lost 2 bases and the V segment lost 1 base, leaving 10 bases of the junction unmatched. Germline CDR1 is SEHNR and CDR2 is FQNEAQ (reference sequence). The CDR3 sequence is CASSLDSDRVGPYNEQFF. CDR3 nucleotide sequence: TGTGCCAGCAGCTTAGACTCGGACAGGGTAGGCCCCTACAATGAGCAGTTCTTC.

This chain joins TRBV7-9 and TRBJ1-4; D is perhaps TRBD1 (6 bases). With 1 base removed from V and 8 bases from J, the gap between germline ends came to 11 bases. The V gene's germline CDR1 is SEHNR and CDR2 FQNEAQ (reference sequence). CDR3 length equals 14 residues. The CDR3 reads CASSLDRENEKLFF. The DNA of the CDR3 is TGTGCCAGCAGCTTAGACAGGGAGAACGAAAAACTGTTTTTT.

The chain links TRBV7-9 to TRBJ2-3; no clear D gene. Germline values: CDR1 SEHNR, CDR2 FQNEAQ (reference sequence). This CDR3 has 16 amino acids. V was clipped by 6 bases and J by 2 bases, with 18 bases between them. Here the CDR3 DNA reads TGTGCCAGCAGAGGTTCGCCCCATGAAGTCACAGATACGCAGTATTTT. This gives the protein CASRGSPHEVTDTQYF.

The J gene is TRBJ1-2, the V gene TRBV4-2; perhaps TRBD1 as D (6 bases). CDR3 length: 16 residues. Germline V gene sequence: CDR1 LGHNA, CDR2 YNFKEQ. V was shortened by 0 bases and J by 2 bases, with 13 bases between the two germline ends. Here the CDR3 DNA reads TGTGCCAGCAGCCAAGATGAGGGGGATGGAAACTATGGCTACACCTTC. Protein product: CASSQDEGDGNYGYTF.

This chain joins TRBV20-1 and TRBJ2-1; D is unclear. The CDR3 is 11 amino acids. CDR1 and CDR2 (germline): DFQATT, SNEGSKA (reference sequence). V was cut by 1 base and J by 13 bases, with 11 bases left in between. CDR3 DNA: TGCAGTGCTAGAGCTAGTAACGAACAGTTCTTC. Protein: CSARASNEQFF.

The chain carries TRBV5-4 and TRBJ1-2; 7 bases line up with TRBD1. With V trimmed by 0 bases and J by 0 bases, 5 bases remained unmatched. The CDR3 totals 16 residues. The V gene's germline CDR1 is SGHNT and CDR2 YYREEE (reference sequence). CDR3 amino acids: CASSLAPTGSNYGYTF. Written as DNA, the CDR3 is TGTGCCAGCAGCTTGGCCCCGACAGGGTCTAACTATGGCTACACCTTC. Using reference TRBV5-4 and TRBJ1-2 for the parts outside the CDR3, the full variable domain is ETGVTQSPTHLIKTRGQQVTLRCSSQSGHNTVSWYQQALGQGPQFIFQYYREEENGRGNFPPRFSGLQFPNYSSELNVNALELDDSALYLCASSLAPTGSNYGYTFGSGTRLTVV.

The chain has TRBV7-8 and TRBJ2-7; D may match TRBD1 or TRBD2 (5 bases each). CDR1 and CDR2 from the germline V gene are SGHVS and FQNEAQ. CDR3 length: 15 amino acids. Trimming left V 3 bases short and J 2 bases short, with 14 bases between. The CDR3: CASSFWTGATYEQYF. The CDR3 bases are TGTGCCAGCAGCTTCTGGACTGGGGCTACCTACGAGCAGTACTTC.

This sequence joins TRBV7-3 and TRBJ2-3, with TRBD2 matching over 8 bases. The CDR3 runs 18 residues. Germline V gene sequence: CDR1 SGHTA, CDR2 FQGTGA. V lost 1 base to trimming and J lost 1 base; unmatched junction nucleotides: 10. The CDR3 loop reads CASSLRESYSGGTDTQYF. In DNA, the CDR3 is TGTGCCAGCAGCTTAAGGGAGTCGTATAGCGGGGGCACAGATACGCAGTATTTT.

The chain carries TRBV27 and TRBJ1-1; D is uncertain. Germline V gene data show CDR1 as MNHEY and CDR2 as SMNVEV (reference sequence). V dropped 2 bases and J dropped 6 bases, with 16 bases sitting between them. The CDR3 spans 15 residues. The CDR3 DNA reads as TGTGCCAGCAGTTTAACCGGACTAATCGTCGCTGAAGCTTTCTTT. As protein: CASSLTGLIVAEAFF.

V usage is TRBV4-3 and J usage is TRBJ2-1; 9 positions match TRBD2. The J segment lost 7 bases and the V segment lost 1 base, leaving 11 bases of the junction unmatched. Germline V lookup: CDR1 LGHNA, CDR2 YSLEER. The CDR3 runs 17 residues. The CDR3 spells CASSQGLRTSVPNEQFF. DNA of the CDR3: TGCGCCAGCAGCCAAGGCTTGAGGACTAGCGTTCCGAATGAGCAGTTCTTC.

V usage is TRBV4-3 and J usage is TRBJ1-2; the D is unclear. The CDR3 covers 14 residues. V was trimmed by 5 bases and J by 2 bases, leaving 12 bases between them. CDR1 is LGHNA and CDR2 is YSLEER in the germline V gene. DNA of the CDR3: TGCGCCAGCAGCGCCAAGGCGGCGAACTATGGCTACACCTTC. Its translation is CASSAKAANYGYTF.

This clone is a singleton in its sample. The chain links TRBV5-1 to TRBJ2-7; weak D call: TRBD2 (5 bases). CDR1 is SGHRS and CDR2 is YFSETQ in the germline V gene. The CDR3 sequence is 14 residues long. Trimming pared 4 bases from V and 2 bases from J, leaving 13 bases between. The CDR3 here is CASSPASPTYEQYF. The CDR3 bases are TGCGCCAGCAGCCCGGCTAGCCCCACCTACGAGCAGTACTTC.

Only one count was recorded for this clone. Here the CDR3 reads CASSFSPHEQFF. The CDR3 DNA reads TGTGCCAGCAGCTTTTCTCCCCATGAGCAGTTCTTC. The chain is built from TRBV13 and TRBJ2-1; D unclear. With 3 bases removed from V and 8 bases from J, the gap between germline ends came to 8 bases. Germline V gives CDR1 PRHDT, CDR2 FYEKMQ (reference sequence). CDR3 size: 12 residues.

This sequence joins TRBV7-8 and TRBJ1-1; D is ambiguous. V lost 6 bases and J 4 bases, leaving 12 bases between the germline ends. Germline-derived CDR1 and CDR2 are SGHVS and FQNEAQ. The CDR3 is made up of 13 amino acids. This CDR3 is CASSYRPTTEAFF. The CDR3, as DNA: TGTGCCAGCAGTTACAGACCGACCACTGAAGCTTTCTTT.

In DNA form, the CDR3 reads TGTGCCAGCAGCCCTCCCGGAGAGGTGGCTGAAAAACTGTTTTTT. Its translation is CASSPPGEVAEKLFF. This chain joins TRBV7-8 and TRBJ1-4; D call uncertain. The CDR3 is 15 residues long. The ends were cut back, 5 bases at V and 7 bases at J, with 17 bases in the middle. Looked up from germline, CDR1 is SGHVS and CDR2 is FQNEAQ.

Details on this clone: Other DNA sequences from this sample encode an identical CDR3 as well. V usage is TRBV11-2 and J usage is TRBJ2-6; D not resolved. The CDR3 runs to 14 residues. V dropped 4 bases and J dropped 0 bases, with 4 bases sitting between them. The V gene's germline CDR1 is SGHAT and CDR2 FQNNGV. The CDR3 bases are TGTGCCAGCAGCTCCAGCTCTGGGGCCAACGTCCTGACTTTC. Its translation: CASSSSSGANVLTF. Based on the CDR3 plus reference TRBV11-2 and TRBJ2-6, the full variable domain is EAGVAQSPRYKIIEKRQSVAFWCNPISGHATLYWYQQILGQGPKLLIQFQNNGVVDDSQLPKDRFSAERLKGVDSTLKIQPAKLEDSAVYLCASSSSSGANVLTFGAGSRLTVL.

This chain links TRBV27 with TRBJ2-1; TRBD1 aligns across 10 bases. This CDR3 contains 16 residues. Per germline, CDR1 MNHEY and CDR2 SMNVEV (reference sequence). The V gene end was trimmed by 4 bases and the J gene end by 4 bases; junction bases not matched to a gene: 7. The CDR3, as DNA: TGTGCCAGCAGTTCCAAAGGGACAGGGGATTACAATGAGCAGTTCTTC. The encoded protein is CASSSKGTGDYNEQFF.

This chain joins TRBV14 and TRBJ1-1; D not resolved. CDR3 length equals 17 residues. Trimming cost V 0 bases and J 0 bases, with 14 bases left between them. The germline CDR1 and CDR2 sequences are SGHDN and FVKESK. The CDR3 here is CASSQDLGPSMNTEAFF. The CDR3 DNA reads TGTGCCAGCAGCCAAGATCTTGGGCCCTCGATGAACACTGAAGCTTTCTTT.

The rearrangement links TRBV28 to TRBJ1-1; the match to TRBD1 covers 11 bases. The V gene's germline CDR1 is MDHEN and CDR2 SYDVKM. The CDR3 has 16 amino acids. J lost 1 base, V lost 6 bases, and 7 bases had no gene match. CDR3 coding DNA: TGTGCCAGCAGCCCAGGGACAGGGGGTTGGAACACTGAAGCTTTCTTT. Its protein product is CASSPGTGGWNTEAFF.

J is TRBJ2-7 and V is TRBV5-1; D is perhaps TRBD1 (6 bases). The CDR3 runs 13 residues. Trimming removed 5 bases at V and 0 bases at J, with 9 bases between. CDR1 SGHRS and CDR2 YFSETQ come from the germline V gene. CDR3 nucleotide sequence: TGCGCCAGCAGAGGGACACCCTCCTACGAGCAGTACTTC. Translation gives CASRGTPSYEQYF.

Sample share makes this clone medium-sized (0.01 to 0.1%). This sequence joins TRBV19 and TRBJ1-4, with D unclear. Between the trimmed V and J ends, which lost 7 bases and 6 bases, there was a span of 12 bases. CDR1 and CDR2 (germline): LNHDA, SQIVND (reference sequence). The CDR3 is 13 residues long. In nucleotides, the CDR3 is TGTGCCAGTAATAACGTCGGCGATGAAAAACTGTTTTTT. Its translation is CASNNVGDEKLFF.

This chain connects TRBV7-9 to TRBJ1-1; 7 bases are a match to TRBD1. The V and J ends lost 0 bases and 2 bases, in that order; junction bases with no gene match: 3. This CDR3 contains 15 residues. The germline V gene encodes CDR1 SEHNR and CDR2 FQNEAQ (reference sequence). The CDR3 DNA reads as TGTGCCAGCAGCTTAGCTCAGGGGGAAAACACTGAAGCTTTCTTT. This translates into CASSLAQGENTEAFF.